This T cell receptor (beta chain) was obtained from a study of post-analysis software for immune sequencing data. Study-wide background: There were relapsing-remitting, secondary progressive and progressive-relapsing multiple sclerosis among the disease courses included. Study results and caveats: Patients carried roughly 5 TRBV segments more frequently than controls did, and TRBV5-6, TRBV5-1 and TRBV20-1 were among them. Multiple sclerosis was associated with a significant reduction in normalized Chao1 diversity relative to controls. Strong co-clustering by F measure linked samples that shared a preparation batch.

Germline CDR1 MGHRA, CDR2 YSYEKL. The CDR3 length is 15 residues. Unique molecular identifiers featured in each of the TCR beta cDNA libraries. One entry per CDR3 protein, called by TCRdb with MiXCR from the PCR reads. Of 650,000 to 850,000 distinct CDR3 sequences in the sample, under 70% were seen once. Worth noting for this clonotype: Its specificity is not known.

The sample was blood. This TCR was sampled from a girl under 18 with multiple sclerosis. The chain combines TRBV4-1 with TRBJ2-4; TRBD1 matches at 10 bases. The better agreement between TRBJ2-7 and the DNA end casts doubt on the J call. The CDR3 here is CASSLGQGDQYEQYF. The CDR3, as DNA: TGCGCCAGCAGCCTTGGACAGGGGGACCAGTACGAGCAGTACTTC.